These 30 T cell receptor beta chains were all obtained from the same sample, sequenced in a study of graft-versus-host responses after intestinal transplantation. These receptors' antigens are unknown. Sequencing was performed with immunoSEQ multiplex PCR; in TCRdb, only in-frame clones are kept and a portion is missing. Here the sample spans fewer than 60,000 clones, about four fifths being singletons. The sequencing here drew on unstimulated CD4+ T cells sorted from spleen or lymph node cells, taken before transplant. The receptor set was obtained from a human donor who was the organ donor for an intestinal transplant.

Note on this clone: This specimen includes other DNA sequences encoding the same CDR3. This CDR3 is CASSLDSYEQYF. The CDR3 bases are TGTGCCAGCAGCTTAGATTCCTACGAGCAGTACTTC. The chain is built from TRBV11-2 and TRBJ2-7; unclear D gene. CDR1 is SGHAT, CDR2 FQNNGV, per germline. V was trimmed by 0 bases and J by 1 base, leaving 1 base between them. This CDR3 is 12 amino acids long.

The CDR3 DNA sequence: TGCGCCAGCAGCCAAGATCAGTTCGCTGAAGCTTTCTTT. This codes for CASSQDQFAEAFF. V usage is TRBV4-3 and J usage is TRBJ1-1, with unresolved D. Trimming left V 0 bases short and J 6 bases short, with 8 bases between. The germline V gene has CDR1 LGHNA and CDR2 YSLEER. CDR3 size: 13 residues.

With respect to this clone: One end of the junction fails to match germline, which may point to a read error. The gene calls are TRBV5-4 and TRBJ2-7; 10 nucleotides match TRBD2. CDR1 is SGHNT and CDR2 is YYREEE in the germline V gene (reference sequence). The CDR3 loop spans 15 amino acids. DNA of the CDR3: TGCGCCAGCAGCCAAGATTGGCTAGCGGGGGTCGAGCAGTACTTC. This codes for CASSQDWLAGVEQYF.

The chain employs TRBV12-1 and TRBJ2-1; TRBD2 was called by the table and not checked on the DNA. TRBV12-1 is termed a pseudogene. This CDR3 contains 15 residues. The CDR3 DNA reads TGTGCCAGCAGCTTTGCAGCGGGAGGGATGAATGAGCAGTTCTTC. Amino acids: CASSFAAGGMNEQFF.

The chain is built from TRBV6-1 and TRBJ1-1; D not resolved. The V and J ends lost 4 bases and 3 bases respectively, with 9 bases between them. CDR3 size: 13 residues. Germline V lookup: CDR1 MNHNS, CDR2 SASEGT. As DNA, the CDR3 is TGTGCCAGCAGTGTCCTCAGTTACACTGAAGCTTTCTTT. Amino acids: CASSVLSYTEAFF.

This clone appeared a few times. The chain employs TRBV5-1 and TRBJ1-5, with a weak D call TRBD1 (5 bases). The V gene lost 1 base and the J gene lost 2 bases, with 10 bases spanning the gap. Looked up from germline, CDR1 is SGHRS and CDR2 is YFSETQ. The CDR3 sequence is 15 residues long. The CDR3, as DNA: TGCGCCAGCAGCTTGCTGGGGCTCGGCAATCAGCCCCAGCATTTT. The encoded protein is CASSLLGLGNQPQHF.

The chain couples TRBV5-1 to TRBJ1-5; 8 bases fit TRBD1. The CDR3 covers 13 residues. CDR1 is SGHRS, CDR2 YFSETQ, per germline. V lost 4 bases to trimming and J lost 7 bases; unmatched junction nucleotides: 4. This CDR3 is CASSLQGDQPQHF. The CDR3 region has the DNA TGCGCCAGCAGCCTACAGGGGGACCAGCCCCAGCATTTT. The full variable domain, completed using reference TRBV5-1 and TRBJ1-5, is KAGVTQTPRYLIKTRGQQVTLSCSPISGHRSVSWYQQTPGQGLQFLFEYFSETQRNKGNFPGRFSGRQFSNSRSEMNVSTLELGDSALYLCASSLQGDQPQHFGDGTRLSIL.

The chain has TRBV5-1 and TRBJ2-3; the match to TRBD1 covers 9 bases. V lost 5 bases and J lost 3; bases outside the gene matches: 10. This CDR3 spans 16 amino acids. Germline V gene data show CDR1 as SGHRS and CDR2 as YFSETQ. The CDR3 protein is CASSPTGTGRTDTQYF. The CDR3 bases are TGCGCCAGCAGTCCCACCGGGACAGGGAGGACAGATACGCAGTATTTT.

The chain joins TRBV14 to TRBJ2-1, with 11 bases matching TRBD2. V lost 4 bases to trimming and J lost 3 bases; unmatched junction nucleotides: 5. The CDR3 has 16 amino acids. CDR1 is SGHDN and CDR2 is FVKESK in the germline V gene. The CDR3 loop reads CASSRALAGGYNEQFF. The CDR3 DNA sequence: TGTGCCAGCAGCCGGGCCCTAGCGGGGGGCTACAATGAGCAGTTCTTC.

The chain employs TRBV30 and TRBJ2-5; 9 positions agree with TRBD1. After removal of 8 bases from V and 6 bases from J, the junction contained 7 bases not matched to a gene. Germline CDR1 reads GTSNPN; CDR2 reads SVGIG (reference sequence). This CDR3 comprises 12 residues. This CDR3 reads CAGLTGGKTQYF. CDR3 sequence (DNA): TGTGCCGGTTTGACAGGGGGAAAGACCCAGTACTTC.

This chain uses TRBV7-2 with TRBJ1-5, with TRBD1 as a possible D gene (5 bases). Germline CDR1 and CDR2: SGHTA and FQGNSA. The CDR3 consists of 16 residues. V was clipped by 1 base and J by 9 bases, with 19 bases between them. The CDR3, as DNA: TGTGCCAGCAGCTTAGGACCTCCAGGGATTGGGGGGCCCCAGCATTTT. It yields the protein CASSLGPPGIGGPQHF.

The chain recombines TRBV30 with TRBJ1-4, with D perhaps TRBD1 (5 bases). This CDR3 is built from 16 residues. From germline, CDR1 is GTSNPN and CDR2 SVGIG (reference sequence). With 3 bases removed from V and 5 bases from J, the gap between germline ends came to 19 bases. The CDR3 protein is CAWSVGTLRENEKLFF. The DNA of the CDR3 is TGTGCCTGGAGCGTCGGGACCTTAAGGGAGAATGAAAAACTGTTTTTT.

The gene calls are TRBV16 and TRBJ1-1; possible D gene TRBD1, 5 bases. V was shortened by 2 bases and J by 3 bases, with 16 bases between the two germline ends. The germline V gene has CDR1 KGHSY and CDR2 FQNENV. The CDR3 sequence is 16 residues long. The CDR3 region has the DNA TGTGCCAGCAGCCAAGGTTTGTCTCGAGGGGACACTGAAGCTTTCTTT. Residues: CASSQGLSRGDTEAFF.

The rearrangement links TRBV19 to TRBJ1-2; 8 bases agree with TRBD1. The CDR3 contains 13 residues. Germline CDR1 and CDR2: LNHDA and SQIVND (reference sequence). Trimming at V came to 3 bases and at J to 7 bases, leaving 4 bases not matched to a gene. The CDR3 loop reads CASSISGGGGYTF. CDR3 DNA: TGTGCCAGTAGTATTTCAGGGGGCGGTGGCTACACCTTC.

J is TRBJ1-1 and V is TRBV30; D not certain. Trimming removed 0 bases from V and 0 bases from J, with 2 bases in between. The germline gives CDR1 GTSNPN, CDR2 SVGIG (reference sequence). The CDR3 is 12 amino acids. The CDR3 is CAWSVMNTEAFF. CDR3 in DNA: TGTGCCTGGAGTGTCATGAACACTGAAGCTTTCTTT.

The chain has TRBV2 and TRBJ2-7; D not resolved. This CDR3 region has 13 residues. Trimming took 9 bases from V and 4 from J, leaving 16 bases between them. The germline gives CDR1 SNHLY, CDR2 FYNNEI. The chain's CDR3 is CASGSRPRYEQYF. The DNA of the CDR3 is TGTGCCAGTGGTTCGCGGCCCCGGTACGAGCAGTACTTC.

As DNA, the CDR3 is TGTGCCAGCAGCCTAGGGAACTCTGGAAACACCATATATTTT. Its translation: CASSLGNSGNTIYF. The chain combines TRBV5-5 with TRBJ1-3; D not certain. CDR1 and CDR2 from the germline V gene are SGHKS and YYEKEE (reference sequence). This CDR3 region has 14 residues. Trimming stripped 4 bases from V and 0 bases from J, with 8 bases between.

This clone came up a few times. The rearrangement joins TRBV5-1 to TRBJ2-7; 11 bases are a match to TRBD2. Germline values: CDR1 SGHRS, CDR2 YFSETQ. The CDR3 sequence is 14 residues long. V lost 4 bases, J lost 2 bases, and 2 bases stayed unmatched. In DNA form, the CDR3 reads TGCGCCAGCAGCGGTAGCGGGGGGGCCTACGAGCAGTACTTC. It codes for CASSGSGGAYEQYF.

The chain joins TRBV5-1 to TRBJ1-5; D remains unclear. Germline V gene lookup returns CDR1 SGHRS and CDR2 YFSETQ. The germline V and J ends were trimmed by 4 bases and 6 bases, with 14 bases remaining between them. This CDR3 region has 14 residues. The CDR3 nucleotides are TGCGCCAGCAGCCCGCTTGGGATGGGTCAGCCCCAGCATTTT. It specifies CASSPLGMGQPQHF.

The V and J genes are TRBV18 and TRBJ1-3; no reliable D call. This CDR3 has 14 residues. Germline-derived CDR1 and CDR2 are KGHSH and LQKENI. V lost 3 bases, J lost 0 bases, and 6 bases lay in between. Here the CDR3 DNA reads TGTGCCAGCTCACCGGGAACCTCTGGAAACACCATATATTTT. Amino acids: CASSPGTSGNTIYF.

This clone came up a few times. CDR3 amino acids: CASSIAGTSGSTDTQYF. Written as DNA, the CDR3 is TGTGCCAGTAGTATAGCCGGGACTAGCGGGAGTACAGATACGCAGTATTTT. The chain employs TRBV19 and TRBJ2-3, with 14 bases identical to TRBD2. V lost 1 base and J lost 3; bases outside the gene matches: 3. The CDR3 is made up of 17 amino acids. Germline V lookup: CDR1 LNHDA, CDR2 SQIVND (reference sequence).

The chain uses TRBV5-4 and TRBJ2-1; TRBD2 agrees at 16 bases. Germline V CDR1 and CDR2: SGHNT, YYREEE (reference sequence). The CDR3 sequence is 18 residues long. V trimming: 6 bases; J trimming: 9 bases; junction bases outside the gene matches: 15. The CDR3 protein is CASNPGTSGRARLSEQFF. CDR3 nucleotide sequence: TGTGCCAGCAACCCCGGGACTAGCGGGAGGGCCCGTTTGAGTGAGCAGTTCTTC.

The CDR3 nucleotides are TGTGCCAGCAGCCTCCCCTTCACTGAAGCTTTCTTT. This encodes CASSLPFTEAFF. The chain employs TRBV6-5 and TRBJ1-1; D is unclear. This CDR3 region has 12 residues. CDR1 MNHEY and CDR2 SVGAGI come from the germline V gene. Trimming removed 6 bases at V and 4 bases at J, with 9 bases between.

Only one count was recorded for this clone. The chain is built from TRBV6-5 and TRBJ2-7; no reliable D call. This CDR3 has 12 amino acids. Germline V lookup: CDR1 MNHEY, CDR2 SVGAGI. The V end lost 1 base, the J end lost 3 bases, and 4 bases lay between the germline ends. In DNA form, the CDR3 reads TGTGCCAGCAGTTACTGGGACTACGAGCAGTACTTC. This translates into CASSYWDYEQYF.

V is TRBV7-2 and J is TRBJ2-1; D tentatively fits TRBD1 or TRBD2 (6 bases each). Between the trimmed V and J ends, which lost 4 bases and 4 bases, there was a span of 14 bases. The CDR3 runs 15 residues. CDR1 is SGHTA and CDR2 is FQGNSA in the germline V gene. The chain's CDR3 is CASSSTGGAYNEQFF. For the CDR3, the DNA is TGTGCCAGCAGCTCGACAGGAGGGGCTTACAATGAGCAGTTCTTC. Filled out from reference TRBV7-2 and TRBJ2-1, the complete variable domain reads GAGVSQSPSNKVTEKGKDVELRCDPISGHTALYWYRQSLGQGLEFLIYFQGNSAPDKSGLPSDRFSAERTGGSVSTLTIQRTQQEDSAVYLCASSSTGGAYNEQFFGPGTRLTVL.

V and J are TRBV4-3 and TRBJ2-3, with TRBD2 identical over 9 bases. CDR1 is LGHNA and CDR2 is YSLEER in the germline V gene. With 0 bases clipped from V and 5 bases from J, the junction kept 9 bases outside the gene matches. There are 17 residues in the CDR3. CDR3 sequence reads: CASSQDPSGGQVDTQYF. DNA of the CDR3: TGCGCCAGCAGCCAAGATCCGAGCGGGGGGCAGGTAGATACGCAGTATTTT.

This clone is a singleton in its sample. The chain combines TRBV5-1 with TRBJ1-2; 12 bases line up with TRBD1. The CDR3 runs to 16 residues. Trimming cost V 4 bases and J 0 bases; bases outside gene matches: 4. Germline V gene data show CDR1 as SGHRS and CDR2 as YFSETQ. The CDR3 region is CASSLGTGGPNYGYTF. The CDR3 DNA is TGCGCCAGCAGCCTAGGGACAGGGGGCCCTAACTATGGCTACACCTTC.

The J gene is TRBJ2-1, the V gene TRBV19; D is unclear. The CDR3 is made up of 15 amino acids. V was clipped by 3 bases and J by 0 bases, with 9 bases between them. Germline V CDR1 and CDR2: LNHDA, SQIVND (reference sequence). CDR3 protein: CASSMIQSSYNEQFF. The CDR3 DNA sequence: TGTGCCAGTAGTATGATCCAGAGCTCCTACAATGAGCAGTTCTTC.

The gene calls are TRBV14 and TRBJ1-2; D unresolved. There are 14 residues in the CDR3. Trimming took off 0 bases at V and 2 bases at J, with 7 bases between the two ends. CDR1 SGHDN and CDR2 FVKESK come from the germline V gene. CDR3 sequence reads: CASSQDLVNYGYTF. DNA for the CDR3: TGTGCCAGCAGCCAAGATTTGGTCAACTATGGCTACACCTTC.

V and J are TRBV7-2 and TRBJ2-2, with D maybe TRBD2 (7 bases). Looked up from germline, CDR1 is SGHTA and CDR2 is FQGNSA. The CDR3 covers 16 residues. V lost 1 base, J lost 4 bases, and 13 bases lay in between. CDR3 DNA: TGTGCCAGCAGCTTAGTGGGGGGGCTGGGCACCGGGGAGCTGTTTTTT. Protein sequence: CASSLVGGLGTGELFF.